The rows below give T cell receptor beta chains drawn from one sample of a study of blood T cell repertoires in COVID-19. This table comes from immunoSEQ multiplex PCR, and its TCRdb copy is limited to in-frame clones, with some not included. The data contain 150,000 to 200,000 clones, around four fifths of them singletons. Material: PBMCs or T cells enriched from blood (not recorded which). The receptor source for this set is a woman in her forties or fifties who had recovered from COVID-19. The CDR3 runs from the conserved cysteine through the conserved F or W. Fields, in order: J gene, V gene, CDR3 protein.

>TRBJ1-2|TRBV27
CASSLGAGRYGYTF
>TRBJ2-7|TRBV5-6
CASSARLAANSYEQYF
>TRBJ2-3|TRBV6-1
CASSEEVRTQYF
>TRBJ1-4|TRBV24-1
CATGQGGTNEKLFF
>TRBJ2-7|TRBV7-2
CASSPEVAGVVEQYF
>TRBJ1-5|TRBV5-5
CASSLTVGLGGPQHF
>TRBJ1-1|TRBV19
CASSTPGTVNTEAFF
>TRBJ1-5|TRBV7-9
CASSLAGVLGPQHF
>TRBJ2-2|TRBV28
CASSSAEANTGELFF
>TRBJ1-3|TRBV6-5
CASSYTSGLSGNTIYF
>TRBJ2-1|TRBV6-5
CASSYGVMSESEQFF
>TRBJ1-3|TRBV4-1
CASSRDSNSGNTIYF
>TRBJ2-1|TRBV2
CASGAGEGEQFF
>TRBJ1-3|TRBV6-5
CASSYNLQNSGNTIYF
>TRBJ2-5|TRBV4-2
CASSQDLPSGREWETQYF
>TRBJ2-7|TRBV5-5
CASSDRDRLIYEQYF
>TRBJ1-3|TRBV6-1
CASSDPGSGNTIYF
>TRBJ2-3|TRBV7-2
CASSLAQGGTDTQYF
>TRBJ2-4|TRBV5-1
CASSLGQGLAKNIQYF
>TRBJ2-7|TRBV6-5
CASSYSPGLASYEQYF
>TRBJ2-7|TRBV6-2/TRBV6-3
CASSYSGGRSYEQYF
>TRBJ2-3|TRBV19
CASSIRGQTGGNTQYF
>TRBJ2-1|TRBV12-3/TRBV12-4
CASRPPGGEQFF
>TRBJ1-5|TRBV6-2/TRBV6-3
CASSFYGQPQHF
>TRBJ2-1|TRBV24-1
CATLGGELYNEQFF
>TRBJ1-2|TRBV4-1
CASSPTGANYGYTF
>TRBJ2-7|TRBV15
CATSRDTGSYEQYF
>TRBJ1-1|TRBV11-1
CASSHRFTGGTEAFF
>TRBJ2-7|TRBV7-9
CASSPPGGGGGEQYF
>TRBJ1-6|TRBV3-1/TRBV3-2
CASSQGPINSPLHF
>TRBJ1-2|TRBV28
CASTDSGTPWGYTF
>TRBJ1-1|TRBV4-1
CASSQAGGAAFF
>TRBJ2-1|TRBV28
CASSFGGGSYNEQFF
>TRBJ2-1|TRBV24-1
CATSGAGENEQFF
>TRBJ1-4|TRBV5-6
CASSRGQPNEKLFF
>TRBJ2-1|TRBV27
CASSFRLVAGGSGNEQFF
>TRBJ2-5|TRBV29-1
CSVRTSGGQETQYF
>TRBJ1-3|TRBV10-3
CAILHEAGNTIYF
>TRBJ2-1|TRBV7-3
CASSPAGLLNEQFF
>TRBJ2-4|TRBV6-6
CASSHPKTSGRAWLAKNIQYF
>TRBJ2-1|TRBV4-2
CASSQDRASGYNEQFF